This passage covers 20 T cell receptor beta chains from one sample sequenced in a study of CD4 and CD8 cells across lung adenocarcinoma regions. TCRdb fed the PCR reads into MiXCR, producing one record per CDR3 protein. The sample yields several thousand distinct CDR3 sequences, 40% to 60% seen once. Sequencing used CD8+ T cells from the center of a lung tumor. These TCRs come from a male donor with lung adenocarcinoma. The CD4 and CD8 labels of this study may be unreliable.

Turning to this clonotype: The junction shows a germline mismatch at one end, possibly a read error. The chain uses TRBV27 and TRBJ2-3; D perhaps matches TRBD2 (6 bases). Per the germline V gene, CDR1 is MNHEY and CDR2 is SMNVEV (reference sequence). The CDR3 has 17 amino acids. In DNA, the CDR3 is TGTGCCAGCAGAGTGAGGGCTGGGGGGAGTAGCACAGAGACGCAGTATTTT. It encodes CASRVRAGGSSTETQYF.

This clonotype is medium-sized (0.01 to 0.1%) by share. A single base separates this from a much larger clone, so it may be a read error. The V gene is TRBV6-5, the J gene TRBJ2-5; TRBD2 is a possible D gene (5 bases). Germline-derived CDR1 and CDR2 are MNHEY and SVGAGI. Trimming shortened V by 4 bases and J by 11 bases, and 14 bases separated the two germline ends. The CDR3 has 12 residues. This chain's CDR3 is CASSLKSGEQYF. The CDR3 DNA is TGTGCCAGCAGTTTGAAGTCCGGGGAGCAGTACTTC.

Judged by abundance, this clonotype is medium-sized. The chain recombines TRBV6-2 or TRBV6-3 with TRBJ2-3; the D gene could be TRBD1 or TRBD2 (6 bases each). The germline gives CDR1 MNHEY, CDR2 SVGEGT. CDR3 length: 16 residues. V lost 6 bases, J lost 1 base, and 17 bases lay in between. Here the CDR3 reads CASSPTPRGGTDTQYF. The CDR3 DNA reads TGTGCCAGCAGCCCTACCCCGAGGGGGGGCACAGATACGCAGTATTTT.

In this sample, this clonotype turned up once. The chain employs TRBV9 and TRBJ1-1, with D unclear. V lost 0 bases to trimming and J lost 2 bases, with 5 bases between them. From germline, CDR1 is SGDLS and CDR2 YYNGEE. The CDR3 is made up of 13 amino acids. The CDR3 is CASSVAVNTEAFF. DNA for the CDR3: TGTGCCAGCAGCGTAGCTGTCAACACTGAAGCTTTCTTT. Using reference TRBV9 and TRBJ1-1 for the parts outside the CDR3, the full variable domain is DSGVTQTPKHLITATGQRVTLRCSPRSGDLSVYWYQQSLDQGLQFLIQYYNGEERAKGNILERFSAQQFPDLHSELNLSSLELGDSALYFCASSVAVNTEAFFGQGTRLTVV.

This clonotype has a handful of counts. With a much larger clone just one base away, this may be a read error. This chain links TRBV6-1 with TRBJ2-1, with D possibly matching TRBD1 (5 bases). The V gene's germline CDR1 is MNHNS and CDR2 SASEGT. CDR3 length equals 12 residues. Trimming cost V 4 bases and J 10 bases, with 11 bases left between them. The CDR3 bases are TGTGCCAGCAGTGCTGACAGCTACGAGCAGTTCTTC. It translates to CASSADSYEQFF.

About this clonotype itself: Germline is not matched at one junction end, which may reflect a read error. The chain carries TRBV10-1 and TRBJ2-7, with D hard to call. The CDR3 has 12 residues. The germline V gene has CDR1 WNHNN and CDR2 SYGVQD (reference sequence). The CDR3 DNA reads TGTGCCAGCAGTGATACGAGTTACGAGCAGTACTTC. Its translation: CASSDTSYEQYF.

This clonotype was recorded a few times. The J gene is TRBJ1-5, the V gene TRBV10-3; no clear D. The germline CDR1 and CDR2 sequences are ENHRY and SYGVKD. Trimming cost V 3 bases and J 4 bases, with 13 bases left between them. The CDR3 has 15 amino acids. In DNA form, the CDR3 reads TGTGCCATCAGTGATCCTGGGGTCCAAAATCAGCCCCAGCATTTT. It codes for CAISDPGVQNQPQHF.

DNA of the CDR3: TGTGCCAGCGGAGACGGGGGGATGCAGTATTTT. Its translation is CASGDGGMQYF. The V and J genes are TRBV7-3 and TRBJ2-3, with 7 positions matching TRBD2. Germline lookup yields CDR1 SGHTA and CDR2 FQGTGA. The ends lost 8 bases at V and 11 bases at J; junction bases unmatched: 7. The CDR3 is made up of 11 amino acids.

The gene calls are TRBV27 and TRBJ2-1; no definite D call. The better agreement between TRBJ2-7 and the DNA end casts doubt on the J call. There are 15 residues in the CDR3. Germline CDR1 MNHEY, CDR2 SMNVEV (reference sequence). CDR3 region: CASNTLGSSTYEQYF. CDR3 coding DNA: TGTGCCAGCAATACCCTGGGCAGTTCGACCTACGAGCAGTACTTC.

By proportion, this clonotype is medium-sized. The rearrangement joins TRBV6-1 to TRBJ1-2; D call uncertain. The V end lost 0 bases, the J end lost 7 bases, and 6 bases lay between the germline ends. The CDR3 covers 12 residues. Germline V lookup: CDR1 MNHNS, CDR2 SASEGT. The CDR3 DNA is TGTGCCAGCAGTGAAGCAGGGTTTGGCTACACCTTC. Translating gives CASSEAGFGYTF.

This clonotype is categorized as medium-sized. This chain uses TRBV12-3 or TRBV12-4 with TRBJ2-1; D not resolved. The DNA end favors TRBJ2-5, so the J call may be wrong. This CDR3 has 13 amino acids. The CDR3 DNA sequence: TGTGCCAGCAGTTTAGCGGTCGAAGAGACCCAGTACTTC. The encoded protein is CASSLAVEETQYF.

The chain is built from TRBV6-1 and TRBJ1-5; no reliable D call. V lost 7 bases, J lost 2 bases, and 15 bases lay in between. CDR1 is MNHNS, CDR2 SASEGT, per germline. This CDR3 has 15 residues. The CDR3 coding sequence is TGTGCCAGCACGTACGACGCCTATGGCAATCAGCCCCAGCATTTT. Amino acids: CASTYDAYGNQPQHF.

The CDR3 DNA is TGTGCCAGCAGTTTAAGTGACAGGGGGTCTTCGGAGACCCAGTACTTC. This gives the protein CASSLSDRGSSETQYF. The V and J genes are TRBV12-3 or TRBV12-4 and TRBJ2-1, with TRBD1 identical over 9 bases. The end of the DNA fits TRBJ2-5 better, so the J call may be wrong. The CDR3 loop spans 16 amino acids.

This clonotype was detected only a few times. The chain links TRBV7-6 to TRBJ1-1; 7 bases map to TRBD1. Germline values: CDR1 SGHVS, CDR2 FNYEAQ. Unmatched junction bases numbered 6, after V lost 3 bases and J lost 5 bases. The CDR3 runs to 14 residues. CDR3 sequence reads: CASSLRGRGTEAFF. CDR3 sequence (DNA): TGTGCCAGCAGCTTGAGGGGGCGAGGAACTGAAGCTTTCTTT.

The V call is TRBV6-2 or TRBV6-3, the J call TRBJ2-1; 9 positions agree with TRBD1. CDR3 size: 17 residues. The V segment lost 4 bases and the J segment 3 bases; nucleotides outside the gene matches: 10. Germline CDR1 MNHEY, CDR2 SVGEGT. The CDR3, as DNA: TGTGCCAGCAGTTCAGCCCCCGGGACAGGGAACTACAATGAGCAGTTCTTC. Translated, it gives CASSSAPGTGNYNEQFF.

There are many counts of this clonotype. V is TRBV6-7 and J is TRBJ2-3, with 7 bases matching TRBD2. TRBV6-7 is designated an ORF whose function remains uncertain. The V and J ends lost 4 bases and 2 bases, in that order; junction bases with no gene match: 6. The CDR3 is made up of 15 amino acids. The chain's CDR3 is CASSFPGGPTDTQYF. As DNA, the CDR3 is TGTGCCAGCAGTTTCCCGGGGGGACCCACAGATACGCAGTATTTT.

The chain has TRBV6-1 and TRBJ1-4; 8 bases align to TRBD1. This CDR3 contains 14 residues. V dropped 6 bases and J dropped 8; count of bases not matched to a gene: 8. Germline CDR1 reads MNHNS; CDR2 reads SASEGT. CDR3 loop: CASRSGTGVEKLFF. In DNA, the CDR3 is TGTGCCAGCAGGTCCGGGACAGGAGTCGAAAAACTGTTTTTT.

The V gene is TRBV4-3, the J gene TRBJ2-1; D remains ambiguous. The CDR3 is 15 residues long. V shed 3 bases and J shed 2 bases, with 11 bases lying between them. Looked up from germline, CDR1 is LGHNA and CDR2 is YSLEER. CDR3 region: CASSQSAITYNEQFF. CDR3 nucleotides: TGCGCCAGCAGCCAGTCGGCAATCACCTACAATGAGCAGTTCTTC.

Notes on this clonotype: The junction differs from germline at one of its ends, possibly a read error. V gene TRBV10-2 combines with J gene TRBJ2-3, with D uncertain. This CDR3 comprises 11 residues. Looked up from germline, CDR1 is WSHSY and CDR2 is SAAADI. CDR3 DNA sequence: TGCGCCAGCAGTGAGCAAGAGACGCAGTACTTT. This gives the protein CASSEQETQYF.

J is TRBJ2-5 and V is TRBV5-1; 10 bases match TRBD1. V shed 4 bases, J shed 5 bases, and the junction held 8 bases outside the gene matches. The CDR3 sequence is 15 residues long. The germline gives CDR1 SGHRS, CDR2 YFSETQ. CDR3 nucleotides: TGCGCCAGCAGCATAGGGACAGGGGATGGGGAGACCCAGTACTTC. It codes for CASSIGTGDGETQYF.